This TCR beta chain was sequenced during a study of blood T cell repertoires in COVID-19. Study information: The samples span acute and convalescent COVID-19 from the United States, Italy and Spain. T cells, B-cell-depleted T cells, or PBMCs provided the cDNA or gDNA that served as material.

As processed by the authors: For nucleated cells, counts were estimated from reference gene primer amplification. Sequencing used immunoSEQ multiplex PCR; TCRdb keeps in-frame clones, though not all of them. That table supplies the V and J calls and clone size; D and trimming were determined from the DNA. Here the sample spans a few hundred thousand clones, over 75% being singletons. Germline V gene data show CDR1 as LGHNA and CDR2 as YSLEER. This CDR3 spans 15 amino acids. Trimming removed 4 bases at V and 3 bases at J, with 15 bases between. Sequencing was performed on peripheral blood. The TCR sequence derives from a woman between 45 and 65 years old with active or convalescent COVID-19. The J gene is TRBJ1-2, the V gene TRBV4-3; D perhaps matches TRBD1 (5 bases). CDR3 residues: CASSPKGFGDYGYTF. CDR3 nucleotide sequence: TGCGCCAGCAGCCCAAAGGGGTTTGGAGACTATGGCTACACCTTC.